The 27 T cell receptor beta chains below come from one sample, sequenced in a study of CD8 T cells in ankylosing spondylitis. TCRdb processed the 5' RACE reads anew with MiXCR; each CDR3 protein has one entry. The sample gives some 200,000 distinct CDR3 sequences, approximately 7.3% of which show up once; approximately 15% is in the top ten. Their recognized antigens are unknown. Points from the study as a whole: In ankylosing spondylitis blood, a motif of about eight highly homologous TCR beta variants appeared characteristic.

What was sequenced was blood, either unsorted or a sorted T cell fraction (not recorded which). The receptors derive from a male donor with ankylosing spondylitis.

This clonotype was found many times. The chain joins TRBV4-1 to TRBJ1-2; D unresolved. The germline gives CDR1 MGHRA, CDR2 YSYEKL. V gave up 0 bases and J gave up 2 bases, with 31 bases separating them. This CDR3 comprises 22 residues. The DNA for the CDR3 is TGCGCCAGCAGCCAAGATCAAGGGATGGTGGGAGCAAGCGGGGATAACAACTATGGCTACACCTTC. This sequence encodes CASSQDQGMVGASGDNNYGYTF.

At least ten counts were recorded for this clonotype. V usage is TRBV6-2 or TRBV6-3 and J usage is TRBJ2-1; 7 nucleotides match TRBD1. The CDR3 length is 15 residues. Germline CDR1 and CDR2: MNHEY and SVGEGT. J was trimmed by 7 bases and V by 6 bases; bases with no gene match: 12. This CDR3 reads CASSRDRARRNEQFF. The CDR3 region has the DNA TGTGCCAGCAGCAGAGACAGGGCCAGACGGAATGAGCAGTTCTTC.

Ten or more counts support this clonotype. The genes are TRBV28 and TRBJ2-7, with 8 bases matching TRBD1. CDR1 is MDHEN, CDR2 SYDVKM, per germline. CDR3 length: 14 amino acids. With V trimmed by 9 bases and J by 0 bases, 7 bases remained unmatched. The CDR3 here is CASTRGQVSYEQYF. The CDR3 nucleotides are TGTGCCAGTACCCGGGGACAGGTCTCCTACGAGCAGTACTTC.

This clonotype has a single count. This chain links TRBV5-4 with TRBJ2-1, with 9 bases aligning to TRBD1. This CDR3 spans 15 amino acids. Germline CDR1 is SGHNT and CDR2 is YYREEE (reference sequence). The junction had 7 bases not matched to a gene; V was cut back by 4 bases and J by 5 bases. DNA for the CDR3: TGTGCCAGCAGCCCGGGGACAGGGCTCGACAATGAGCAGTTCTTC. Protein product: CASSPGTGLDNEQFF.

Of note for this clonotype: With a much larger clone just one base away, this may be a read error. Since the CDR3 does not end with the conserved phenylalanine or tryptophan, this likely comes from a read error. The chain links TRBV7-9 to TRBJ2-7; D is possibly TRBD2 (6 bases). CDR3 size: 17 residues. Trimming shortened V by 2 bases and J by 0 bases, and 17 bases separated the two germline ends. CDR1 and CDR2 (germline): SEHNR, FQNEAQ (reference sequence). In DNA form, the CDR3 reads TGTGCCAGCAGCTTATTACTCCAGGTAGCGGACTCCTACGAGCAGTACATC. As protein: CASSLLLQVADSYEQYI.

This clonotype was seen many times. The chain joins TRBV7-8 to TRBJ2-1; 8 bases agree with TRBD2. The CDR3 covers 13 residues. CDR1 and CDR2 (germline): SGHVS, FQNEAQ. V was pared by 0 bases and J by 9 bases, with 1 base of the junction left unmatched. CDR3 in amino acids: CASSLAAGGEQFF. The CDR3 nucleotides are TGTGCCAGCAGCTTAGCGGCGGGAGGTGAGCAGTTCTTC. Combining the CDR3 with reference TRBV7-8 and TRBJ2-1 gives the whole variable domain GAGVSQSPRYKVAKRGQDVALRCDPISGHVSLFWYQQALGQGPEFLTYFQNEAQLDKSGLPSDRFFAERPEGSVSTLKIQRTQQEDSAVYLCASSLAAGGEQFFGPGTRLTVL.

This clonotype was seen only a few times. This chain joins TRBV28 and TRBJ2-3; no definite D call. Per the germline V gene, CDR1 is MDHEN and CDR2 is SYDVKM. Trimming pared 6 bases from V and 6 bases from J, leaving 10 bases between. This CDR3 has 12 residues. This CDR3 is CASSPIRDTQYF. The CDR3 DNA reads TGTGCCAGCAGCCCTATCCGGGATACGCAGTATTTT.

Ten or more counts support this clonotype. The CDR3: CASSLTGGVHNEQFF. CDR3 in DNA: TGTGCCAGCAGTCTAACAGGGGGGGTCCACAATGAGCAGTTCTTC. The chain carries TRBV28 and TRBJ2-1; a possible D gene is TRBD1 (8 bases). V was clipped by 5 bases and J by 5 bases, with 16 bases between them. The CDR3 sequence is 15 residues long. CDR1 and CDR2 (germline): MDHEN, SYDVKM.

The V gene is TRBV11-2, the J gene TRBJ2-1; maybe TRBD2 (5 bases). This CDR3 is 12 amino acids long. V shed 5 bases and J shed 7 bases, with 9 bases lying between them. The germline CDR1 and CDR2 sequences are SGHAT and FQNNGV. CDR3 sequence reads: CASSTTGNEQFF. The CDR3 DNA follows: TGTGCCAGCAGCACAACGGGGAATGAGCAGTTCTTC.

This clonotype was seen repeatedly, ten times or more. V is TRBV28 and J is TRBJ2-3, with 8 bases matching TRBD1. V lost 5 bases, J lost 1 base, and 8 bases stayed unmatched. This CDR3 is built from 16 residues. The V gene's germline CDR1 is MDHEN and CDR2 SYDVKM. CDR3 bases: TGTGCCAGCAGTCACAGGGGGAACCGTGGCACAGATACGCAGTATTTT. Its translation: CASSHRGNRGTDTQYF.

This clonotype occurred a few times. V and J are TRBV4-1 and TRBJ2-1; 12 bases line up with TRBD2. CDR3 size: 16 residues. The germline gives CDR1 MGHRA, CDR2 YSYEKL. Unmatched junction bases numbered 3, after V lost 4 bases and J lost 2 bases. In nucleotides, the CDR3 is TGCGCCAGCAGCCTACGGACTAGCGGGACCTACAATGAGCAGTTCTTC. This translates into CASSLRTSGTYNEQFF.

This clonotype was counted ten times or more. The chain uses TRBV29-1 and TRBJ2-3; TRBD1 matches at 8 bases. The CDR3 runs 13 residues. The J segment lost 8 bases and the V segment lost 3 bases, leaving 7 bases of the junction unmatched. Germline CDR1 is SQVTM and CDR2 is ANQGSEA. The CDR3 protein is CSVEGTGAGTQYF. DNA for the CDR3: TGCAGCGTTGAGGGGACAGGTGCGGGTACGCAGTATTTT.

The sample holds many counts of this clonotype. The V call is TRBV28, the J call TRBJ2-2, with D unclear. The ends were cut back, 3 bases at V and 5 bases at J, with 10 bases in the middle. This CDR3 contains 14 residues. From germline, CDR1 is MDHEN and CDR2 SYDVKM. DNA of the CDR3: TGTGCCAGCAGTTTCCGTACTACGACCGGGGAGCTGTTTTTT. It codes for CASSFRTTTGELFF.

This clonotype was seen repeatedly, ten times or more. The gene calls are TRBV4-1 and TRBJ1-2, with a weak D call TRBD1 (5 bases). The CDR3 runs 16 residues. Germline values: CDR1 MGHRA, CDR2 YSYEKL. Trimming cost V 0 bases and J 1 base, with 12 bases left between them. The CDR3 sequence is CASSQDSHRINYGYTF. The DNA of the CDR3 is TGCGCCAGCAGCCAAGATTCTCACAGGATTAACTATGGCTACACCTTC.

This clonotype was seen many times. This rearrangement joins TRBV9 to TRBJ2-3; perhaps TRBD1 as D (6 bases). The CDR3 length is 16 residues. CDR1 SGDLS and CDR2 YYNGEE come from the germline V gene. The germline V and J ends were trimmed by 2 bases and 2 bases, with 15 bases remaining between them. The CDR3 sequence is CASSVTPGTNTDTQYF. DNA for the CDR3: TGTGCCAGCAGCGTGACCCCGGGGACAAACACAGATACGCAGTATTTT.

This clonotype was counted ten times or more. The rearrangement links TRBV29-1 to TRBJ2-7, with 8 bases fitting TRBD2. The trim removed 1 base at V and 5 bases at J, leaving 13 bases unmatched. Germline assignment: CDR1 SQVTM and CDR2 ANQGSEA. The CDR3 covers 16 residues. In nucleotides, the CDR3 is TGCAGCGTTGAAGGTCCGGGACGGGGGGGCGGACACGAGCAGTACTTC. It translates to CSVEGPGRGGGHEQYF.

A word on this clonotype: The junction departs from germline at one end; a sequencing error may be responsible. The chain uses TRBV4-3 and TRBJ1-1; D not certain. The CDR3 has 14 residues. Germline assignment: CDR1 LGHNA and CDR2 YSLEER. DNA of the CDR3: TGCGCCAGCAGCCAAGATTCACGAGCCTTTGAAGCTTACTTT. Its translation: CASSQDSRAFEAYF.

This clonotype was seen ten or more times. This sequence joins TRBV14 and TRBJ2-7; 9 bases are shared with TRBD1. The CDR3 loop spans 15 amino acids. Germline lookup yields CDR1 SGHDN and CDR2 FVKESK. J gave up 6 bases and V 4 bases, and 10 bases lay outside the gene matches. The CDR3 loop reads CASSLPGQGSGEQYF. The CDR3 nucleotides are TGTGCCAGCAGCCTTCCGGGACAGGGCTCGGGCGAGCAGTACTTC.

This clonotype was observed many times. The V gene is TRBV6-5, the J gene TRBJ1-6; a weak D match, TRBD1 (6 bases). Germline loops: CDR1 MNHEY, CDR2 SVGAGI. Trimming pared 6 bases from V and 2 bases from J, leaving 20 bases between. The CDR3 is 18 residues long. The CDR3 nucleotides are TGTGCCAGCAGCCCCCTGCCGGGGGGCAGCGCCTATAATTCACCCCTCCACTTT. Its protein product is CASSPLPGGSAYNSPLHF.

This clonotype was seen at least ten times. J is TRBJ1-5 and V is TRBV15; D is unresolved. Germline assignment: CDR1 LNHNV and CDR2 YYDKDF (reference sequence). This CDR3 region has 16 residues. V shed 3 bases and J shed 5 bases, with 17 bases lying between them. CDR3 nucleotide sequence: TGTGCCACCAGCAGGCCGGGAGCCTTAAAGCATCAGCCCCAGCATTTT. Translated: CATSRPGALKHQPQHF.

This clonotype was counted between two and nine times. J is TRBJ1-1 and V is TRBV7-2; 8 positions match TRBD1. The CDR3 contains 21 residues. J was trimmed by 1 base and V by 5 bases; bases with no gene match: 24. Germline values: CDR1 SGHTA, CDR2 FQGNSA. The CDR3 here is CASSLRLPVLGQGLRNTEAFF. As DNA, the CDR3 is TGTGCCAGCAGCCTCAGACTGCCGGTGCTCGGACAGGGATTAAGGAACACTGAAGCTTTCTTT.

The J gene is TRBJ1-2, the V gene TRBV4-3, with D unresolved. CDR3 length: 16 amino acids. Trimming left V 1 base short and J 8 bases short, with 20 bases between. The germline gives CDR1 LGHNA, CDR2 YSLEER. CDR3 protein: CASSQVDDNGWEGYTF. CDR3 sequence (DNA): TGCGCCAGCAGCCAAGTTGACGACAATGGTTGGGAGGGCTACACCTTC.

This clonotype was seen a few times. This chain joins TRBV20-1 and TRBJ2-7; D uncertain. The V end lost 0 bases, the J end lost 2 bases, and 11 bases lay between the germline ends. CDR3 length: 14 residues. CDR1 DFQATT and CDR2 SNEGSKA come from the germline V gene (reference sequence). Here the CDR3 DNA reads TGCAGTGCTAGAGACCCCCTTGAGGCCTACGAGCAGTACTTC. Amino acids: CSARDPLEAYEQYF.

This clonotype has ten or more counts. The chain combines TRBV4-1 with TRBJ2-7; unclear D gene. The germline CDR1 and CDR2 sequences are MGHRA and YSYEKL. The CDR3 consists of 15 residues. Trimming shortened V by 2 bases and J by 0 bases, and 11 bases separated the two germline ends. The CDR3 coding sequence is TGCGCCAGCAGCCAAATGTTACTGAGCTCCTACGAGCAGTACTTC. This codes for CASSQMLLSSYEQYF.

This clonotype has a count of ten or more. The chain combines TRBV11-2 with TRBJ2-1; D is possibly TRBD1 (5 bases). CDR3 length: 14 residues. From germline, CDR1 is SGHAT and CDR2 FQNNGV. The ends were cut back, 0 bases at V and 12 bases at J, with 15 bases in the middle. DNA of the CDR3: TGTGCCAGCAGCTTAGACAGGGCATTGCGAGCGCAGTTCTTC. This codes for CASSLDRALRAQFF.

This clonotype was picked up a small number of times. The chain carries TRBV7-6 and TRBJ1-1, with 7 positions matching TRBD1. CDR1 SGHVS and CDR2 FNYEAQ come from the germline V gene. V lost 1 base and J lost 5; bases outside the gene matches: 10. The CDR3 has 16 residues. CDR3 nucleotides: TGTGCCAGCAGCTTAGAGGGGGCGGCAGTATGGACTGAAGCTTTCTTT. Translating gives CASSLEGAAVWTEAFF.

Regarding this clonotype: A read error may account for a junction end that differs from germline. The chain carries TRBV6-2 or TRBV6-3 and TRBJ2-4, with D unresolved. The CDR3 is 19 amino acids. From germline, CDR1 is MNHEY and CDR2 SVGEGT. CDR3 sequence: CASSDSATYPLVDKNIQYF. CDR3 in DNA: TGTGCCAGCAGTGACTCGGCGACATACCCACTTGTGGACAAAAACATTCAGTACTTC.